This T cell receptor (beta chain) was observed in a study of cytomegalovirus exposure and HLA in healthy donors. Study-wide findings and caveats: In a later analysis, a genetic analysis reported fewer productive-TCR N-insertions in an Asian-associated ancestry cluster than the cohort average. Later on, analysis showed that most CMV-associated TCR beta chains appeared to be HLA-restricted.

As regards this clone: Antigen: not known.

Germline V gene lookup returns CDR1 SGHTA and CDR2 FQGNSA. Trimming took 5 bases from V and 7 from J, leaving 17 bases between them. The CDR3 runs to 15 residues. The PCR contained 60 Vbeta and 13 Jbeta primers. Some clones are missing from TCRdb's copy, which holds only in-frame ones; the method was immunoSEQ multiplex PCR. The sample consists of about 120,000 clones, roughly two thirds of them appearing once. The clonotype was recovered from a man aged 25 to 40 in good health and CMV-seropositive. Source material: PBMCs. V usage is TRBV7-2 and J usage is TRBJ1-4, with D perhaps TRBD1 (5 bases). The CDR3 loop reads CASSVRGRGSEKLFF. Written as DNA, the CDR3 is TGTGCCAGCAGCGTCCGGGGGAGGGGATCTGAAAAACTGTTTTTT.